The source of this T cell receptor (beta chain) is a study of blood T cell repertoires in COVID-19. Background on the study: Samples of COVID-19 (acute and convalescent) were obtained from the United States, Italy and Spain.

As processed by the authors: Amplified reference gene primers provided the basis for estimating nucleated cell counts. Data came from immunoSEQ multiplex PCR; TCRdb stores just in-frame clones and leaves some out. That table furnishes V, J and clone size, whereas the DNA furnished D and trimming. The top ten hold 2.5% to 3% of the sample, which has a few hundred thousand clones, 65% to 85% seen once. This CDR3 has 15 amino acids. V was cut by 0 bases and J by 9 bases, with 13 bases left in between. Germline CDR1 reads SGHRS; CDR2 reads YFSETQ. The specimen sequenced was peripheral blood. The chain has TRBV5-1 and TRBJ1-6, with TRBD1 as a possible D gene (6 bases). The receptor's source is a man aged 50-59 years with active or convalescent COVID-19. CDR3 nucleotides: TGCGCCAGCAGCTTGGCCGCGCCAGGGGCTTCACCCCTCCACTTT. It encodes CASSLAAPGASPLHF.